This T cell receptor (beta chain) was sequenced during a study of technical replicates of blood from a few donors. The CDR3 runs 17 residues. CDR1 PRHDT and CDR2 FYEKMQ come from the germline V gene (reference sequence). V lost 1 base and J lost 0; bases outside the gene matches: 8. Repertoires were generated with immunoSEQ multiplex PCR, while TCRdb's copy carries only in-frame clones and drops some. The table has about 100,000 clones, approximately 95% seen once; the top ten hold 0.2% to 0.25%. This TCR was sampled from a human donor in good health. The chain carries TRBV13 and TRBJ2-7, with 8 bases aligning to TRBD1. Sequencing was performed on T cells isolated from PBMCs. The CDR3 DNA is TGTGCCAGCAGCTTAGCTGGGACAGGCGGTATCTCCTACGAGCAGTACTTC. Translation gives CASSLAGTGGISYEQYF.